This note documents a single T cell receptor (beta chain) sequence. The antigen is undetermined. V was pared by 5 bases and J by 4 bases, with 11 bases between. The CDR3 covers 13 residues. Germline CDR1 and CDR2: MNHNY and SVGAGI (reference sequence). These data originate in a study of neoadjuvant nivolumab and ipilimumab in lung cancer. The study's findings and limits: Higher pretherapy blood TCR richness went with higher resected-tumor richness. From pretherapy to surgery, tumor richness and clonality rose with dual therapy.

Sequencing was performed with immunoSEQ multiplex PCR; in TCRdb, only in-frame clones are kept and a portion is missing. The table lists about 27,000 clones, roughly three quarters of them singletons. The sequences come from tumor tissue, collected after neoadjuvant nivolumab, alone or with ipilimumab, at or shortly before surgery. This TCR was recovered from an adult with non-small cell lung cancer. The chain is built from TRBV6-6 and TRBJ2-5; D not certain. CDR3 nucleotide sequence: TGTGCCAGCAGTCTTAGTGTCGGAGAGACCCAGTACTTC. This encodes CASSLSVGETQYF.